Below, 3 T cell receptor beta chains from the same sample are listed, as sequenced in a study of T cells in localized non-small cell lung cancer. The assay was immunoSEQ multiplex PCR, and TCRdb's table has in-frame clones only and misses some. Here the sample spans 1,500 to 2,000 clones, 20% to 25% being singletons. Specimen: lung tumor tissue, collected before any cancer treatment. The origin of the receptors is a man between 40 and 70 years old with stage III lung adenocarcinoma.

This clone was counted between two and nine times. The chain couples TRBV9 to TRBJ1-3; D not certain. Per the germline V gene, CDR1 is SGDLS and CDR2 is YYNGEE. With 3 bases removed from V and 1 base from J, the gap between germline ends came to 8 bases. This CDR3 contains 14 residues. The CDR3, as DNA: TGTGCCAGCAGCGACGGGAGGTCTGGAAACACCATATATTTT. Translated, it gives CASSDGRSGNTIYF. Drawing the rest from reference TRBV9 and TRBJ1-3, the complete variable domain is DSGVTQTPKHLITATGQRVTLRCSPRSGDLSVYWYQQSLDQGLQFLIQYYNGEERAKGNILERFSAQQFPDLHSELNLSSLELGDSALYFCASSDGRSGNTIYFGEGSWLTVV.

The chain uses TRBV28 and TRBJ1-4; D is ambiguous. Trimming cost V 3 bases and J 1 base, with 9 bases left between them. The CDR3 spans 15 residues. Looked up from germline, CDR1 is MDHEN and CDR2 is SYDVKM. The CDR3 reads CASSLQDETNEKLFF. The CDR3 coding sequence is TGTGCCAGCAGTTTGCAGGACGAAACTAATGAAAAACTGTTTTTT.

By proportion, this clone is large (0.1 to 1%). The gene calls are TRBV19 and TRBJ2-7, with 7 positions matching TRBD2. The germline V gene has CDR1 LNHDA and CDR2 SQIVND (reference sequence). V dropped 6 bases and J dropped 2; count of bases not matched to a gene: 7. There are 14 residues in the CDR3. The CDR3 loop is CASRTASGTYEQYF. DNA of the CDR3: TGTGCCAGTAGAACGGCTAGCGGTACCTACGAGCAGTACTTC.